Listed below are T cell receptor beta chains from one sample, sequenced in a study of OX40 agonist ivuxolimab in advanced cancers. TCRdb's table, derived via immunoSEQ multiplex PCR, lists solely in-frame clones and lacks some. This table holds 60,000 to 80,000 clones, 84% found once. Source: CD4+ or CD8+ T cells sorted from blood, taken in a trial of the OX40 agonist ivuxolimab. The receptor set was obtained from an adult with an advanced solid tumor such as melanoma, head and neck, liver or kidney cancer. Both conserved end residues are part of each CDR3.

TRBV19 | CASSVLAGGTEQFF
TRBV4-2 | CASSPGQSNQPQHF
TRBV9 | CASSVAGGFRDEQFF
TRBV7-2 | CASSLLGRFYGYTF
TRBV19 | CASMRVTYSNQPQHF
TRBV28 | CASSSRNSYEQYF
TRBV14 | CASSRLNYGYTF
TRBV19 | CASTLSGSGTDTQYF
TRBV6-5 | CASTQGSSGANVLTF
TRBV9 | CASSVGLGGSYEQYF
TRBV27 | CASSLTSRGVQPQHF
TRBV19 | CASSIEGSVILTDTQYF
TRBV28 | CASSPPGPEEVRYGYTF
TRBV5-4 | CASSFGPGADTQYF
TRBV5-4 | CASSLAISSGANVLTF
TRBV15 | CATSRVGNEQFF
TRBV28 | CASRSTNNNQPQHF
TRBV27 | CASSHYTPGTNEKLFF
TRBV7-7 | CASSTDSQETQYF
TRBV28 | CASRRVREQYF
TRBV6-6 | CASSPGGSYGYTF
TRBV7-2 | CASSLAGSGGGETQYF
TRBV4-2 | CASSQDLAAVHNEQFF
TRBV19 | CASSLSSSQPQHF
TRBV5-5 | CASSPRTSGIWGKNIQYF
TRBV6-5 | CASRRGSTNEKLFF
TRBV5-4 | CASSLRVAGTDTQYF
TRBV7-9 | CASSALQQMSSYEQYF
TRBV15 | CATSISQTPYNEQFF
TRBV18 | CASSHTDGGRYEQYF
TRBV6-1 | CALQDRGGTDTQYF
TRBV11-2 | CASSLGLEAFF
TRBV7-2 | CASSPGLAGADTQYF
TRBV2 | CASSWGLTGDQPQHF
TRBV27 | CATSGTSTGELFF
TRBV10-3 | CAISLAGGPVGNEQFF
TRBV4-2 | CASSPGVAGYNEQFF
TRBV27 | CASTPPEGQGTEAFF
TRBV27 | CASSPRDRGGTDTQYF
TRBV7-9 | CASSLGGNYGYTF
TRBV7-2 | CASSSDMRTEAFF
TRBV4-3 | CASSQDLGTYEQYF
TRBV7-2 | CASSLRTGSNEKLFF
TRBV6-1 | CASSEGTYTF
TRBV27 | CASRPSGPPYEQYF
TRBV28 | CASKRGGPNEKLFF
TRBV7-3 | CASSLAVGYNEQFF
TRBV4-2 | CASSQTPRENTEAFF
TRBV5-8 | CASSLSDGYTATNEKLFF